Included here is one T cell receptor beta chain sequence, with context. Its matching antigen is unknown. This sample is drawn from a study of T-cell memory formation after mild COVID-19. Overall study context: TCR clusters were mostly confined to one donor each.

This CDR3 is built from 18 residues. Germline CDR1 reads LGHNA; CDR2 reads YSLEER. J gave up 0 bases and V 4 bases, and 8 bases lay outside the gene matches. TCRdb ran MiXCR on the 5' RACE reads and lists one entry per CDR3 protein. The table records about 470,000 distinct CDR3 sequences, 15% to 20% of them present only once. Study outcomes and limitations: Shrinking CD4+ clones resided mostly in CM and EM, and CD8+ ones in EMRA.

This clonotype was sampled from an adult woman who had mild COVID-19 (a few samples of this study predate the infection). Cell type and time point are not known. Input material: PBMCs or a T cell subset sorted from them (not recorded which). V usage is TRBV4-3 and J usage is TRBJ2-5, with 13 bases identical to TRBD2. CDR3 nucleotide sequence: TGCGCCAGCAGCCCTTCTGGGACTAGCGGGATGTACCAAGAGACCCAGTACTTC. It yields the protein CASSPSGTSGMYQETQYF.